Following are 10 T cell receptor beta chains from one sample sequenced in a study of identical twins. One entry per CDR3 protein, called by TCRdb with MiXCR from the 5' RACE reads. The table has 600,000 to 800,000 distinct CDR3 sequences, around 20% seen once. This sample was also put to use in a study of T cells expressing NK-cell markers.

The source material was PBMCs. Every receptor here comes from a woman aged 18-29 years in good health.

This clonotype was observed many times. The chain employs TRBV12-3 or TRBV12-4 and TRBJ1-6, with D possibly being TRBD1 (6 bases). The CDR3 is 11 amino acids. V gave up 6 bases and J gave up 12 bases, with 9 bases separating them. The CDR3 protein is CASRLRGPLHF. The CDR3 DNA is TGTGCCAGCAGACTCAGGGGACCCCTCCACTTT.

This clonotype appeared a few times. The chain combines TRBV4-3 with TRBJ2-5; D remains ambiguous. The CDR3 runs to 16 residues. CDR1 is LGHNA, CDR2 YSLEER, per germline. The V end was cut by 0 bases, the J end by 1 base, with 12 bases between. CDR3 in DNA: TGCGCCAGCAGCCAAGATCGGTGGACGATCCAAGAGACCCAGTACTTC. Its protein is CASSQDRWTIQETQYF.

This chain links TRBV9 with TRBJ2-7; D unresolved. The CDR3 is made up of 13 amino acids. V lost 3 bases, J lost 4 bases, and 11 bases lay in between. Germline loops: CDR1 SGDLS, CDR2 YYNGEE. The CDR3 reads CASSASGRYEQYF. The CDR3 DNA sequence: TGTGCCAGCAGCGCCTCGGGCCGATACGAGCAGTACTTC.

This clonotype was detected only a few times. The chain uses TRBV20-1 and TRBJ2-3, with 11 bases fitting TRBD2. CDR3 length: 15 amino acids. Germline V lookup: CDR1 DFQATT, CDR2 SNEGSKA (reference sequence). J gave up 3 bases and V 2 bases, and 4 bases lay outside the gene matches. CDR3 DNA: TGCAGTGCTAGATCCCCTAGCGGGAGGACAGATACGCAGTATTTT. Protein: CSARSPSGRTDTQYF.

There are many counts of this clonotype. The chain employs TRBV29-1 and TRBJ1-1; D is unresolved. The CDR3 is 11 amino acids. The germline CDR1 and CDR2 sequences are SQVTM and ANQGSEA. V lost 4 bases, J lost 2 bases, and 5 bases lay in between. CDR3 amino acids: CSVGSNTEAFF. The DNA of the CDR3 is TGCAGCGTTGGCAGCAACACTGAAGCTTTCTTT.

This clonotype was picked up one time. This chain links TRBV7-6 with TRBJ2-2; D is possibly TRBD2 (6 bases). Germline CDR1 and CDR2: SGHVS and FNYEAQ. The CDR3 consists of 15 residues. Trimming took off 5 bases at V and 4 bases at J, with 14 bases between the two ends. As DNA, the CDR3 is TGTGCCAGCAGCCCCGGGACTCCCCGCACCGGGGAGCTGTTTTTT. It yields the protein CASSPGTPRTGELFF.

The rearrangement links TRBV20-1 to TRBJ1-4; tentatively, D is TRBD1 (6 bases). Germline CDR1 DFQATT, CDR2 SNEGSKA (reference sequence). The CDR3 runs 15 residues. The V and J ends lost 0 bases and 3 bases respectively, with 11 bases between them. The CDR3: CSARDPRGANEKLFF. CDR3 DNA: TGCAGTGCTAGAGACCCCAGGGGTGCTAATGAAAAACTGTTTTTT.

The chain links TRBV7-2 to TRBJ2-1; possibly TRBD2 for D (7 bases). Trimming took off 7 bases at V and 8 bases at J, with 27 bases between the two ends. This CDR3 spans 17 amino acids. Germline-derived CDR1 and CDR2 are SGHTA and FQGNSA. CDR3 DNA: TGTGCCAGCACCCATCAAAGAGGGAGGGGGGTTGGACATGAGCAGTTCTTC. It yields the protein CASTHQRGRGVGHEQFF.

The V call is TRBV6-5, the J call TRBJ2-1, with a weak D call TRBD2 (6 bases). The germline CDR1 and CDR2 sequences are MNHEY and SVGAGI. There are 16 residues in the CDR3. Trimming removed 4 bases from V and 5 bases from J, with 18 bases in between. The CDR3 region is CASSFRFKGGNNEQFF. CDR3 in DNA: TGTGCCAGCAGTTTCAGGTTTAAGGGAGGAAACAATGAGCAGTTCTTC.

This chain connects TRBV12-3 or TRBV12-4 to TRBJ2-5; the match to TRBD2 covers 9 bases. The length of the CDR3 is 15 residues. V lost 8 bases and J lost 1; bases outside the gene matches: 8. The CDR3 DNA is TGTGCCAGCCGAAGGGCAGCGGGAGGCCAAGAGACCCAGTACTTC. Residues: CASRRAAGGQETQYF.